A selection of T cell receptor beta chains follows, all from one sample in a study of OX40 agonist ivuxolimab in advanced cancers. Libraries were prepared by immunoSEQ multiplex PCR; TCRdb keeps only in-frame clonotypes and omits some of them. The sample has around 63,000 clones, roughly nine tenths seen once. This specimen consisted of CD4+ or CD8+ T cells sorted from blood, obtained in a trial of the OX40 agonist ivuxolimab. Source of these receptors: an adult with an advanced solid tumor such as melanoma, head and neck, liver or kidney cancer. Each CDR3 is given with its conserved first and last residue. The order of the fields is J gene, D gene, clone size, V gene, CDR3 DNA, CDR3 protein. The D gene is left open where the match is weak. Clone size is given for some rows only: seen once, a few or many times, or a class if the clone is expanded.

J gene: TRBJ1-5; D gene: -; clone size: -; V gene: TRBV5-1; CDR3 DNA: TGCGCCAGCAGCTTGTCTCCAGGGCCTCAGCCCCAGCATTTT; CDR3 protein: CASSLSPGPQPQHF
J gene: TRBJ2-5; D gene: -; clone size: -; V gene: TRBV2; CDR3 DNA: TGTGCCAGCAGCCGGGACGGCCGGGGAGAGACCCAGTACTTC; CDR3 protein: CASSRDGRGETQYF
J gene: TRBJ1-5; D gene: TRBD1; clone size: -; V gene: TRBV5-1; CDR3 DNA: TGCGCCAGCAGCCCGGCCGGACAGGGTTATGAGAGGGGCAATCAGCCCCAGCATTTT; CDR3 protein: CASSPAGQGYERGNQPQHF
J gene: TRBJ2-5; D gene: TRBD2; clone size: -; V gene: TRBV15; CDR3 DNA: TGTGCCACCAGCCCCCGGGGACTAGCGGGGGCCCAAGAGACCCAGTACTTC; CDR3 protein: CATSPRGLAGAQETQYF
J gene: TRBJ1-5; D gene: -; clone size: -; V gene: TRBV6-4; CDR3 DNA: TGTGCCAGCATCCTGGGGGCAGCTAGCAATCAGCCCCAGCATTTT; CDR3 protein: CASILGAASNQPQHF
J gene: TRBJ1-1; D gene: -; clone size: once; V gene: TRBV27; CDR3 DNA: TGTGCCAGCAGACAGGGTTTAGGGGCTGAAGCTTTCTTT; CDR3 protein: CASRQGLGAEAFF
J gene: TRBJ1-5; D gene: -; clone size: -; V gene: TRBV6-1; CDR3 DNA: TGTGCCAGCAGTGGGACAGATAATAGCAATCAGCCCCAGCATTTT; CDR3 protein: CASSGTDNSNQPQHF
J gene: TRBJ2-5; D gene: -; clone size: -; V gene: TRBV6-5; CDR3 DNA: TGTGCCAGCAGTTACGGAGAGACCCAGTACTTC; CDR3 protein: CASSYGETQYF
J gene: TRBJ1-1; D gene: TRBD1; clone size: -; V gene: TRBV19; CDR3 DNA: TGTGCCAGTACCCTGAGGACAGGGGGCACTGAAGCTTTCTTT; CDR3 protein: CASTLRTGGTEAFF
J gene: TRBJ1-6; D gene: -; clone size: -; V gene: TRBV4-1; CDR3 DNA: TGCGCCAGCAGCCAAGCAGGTGGTATGAGCTCCTATAATTCACCCCTCCACTTT; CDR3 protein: CASSQAGGMSSYNSPLHF
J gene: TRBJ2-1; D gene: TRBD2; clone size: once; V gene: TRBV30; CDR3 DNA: TGTGCCTGGAGTGTCCCGGGACTAGCGGGTACCGAGCAGTTCTTC; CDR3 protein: CAWSVPGLAGTEQFF
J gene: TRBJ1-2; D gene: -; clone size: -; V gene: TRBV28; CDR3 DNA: TGTGCCAGCAGTTTCGGGAATGAGAATGGCTACACCTTC; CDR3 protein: CASSFGNENGYTF
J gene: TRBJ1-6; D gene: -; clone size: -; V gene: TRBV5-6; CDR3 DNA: TGTGCCAGCAGCTTGGCGGTGGGGCCCCTCCACTTT; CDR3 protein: CASSLAVGPLHF
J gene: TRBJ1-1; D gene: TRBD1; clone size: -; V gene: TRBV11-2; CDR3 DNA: TGTGCCAGCAGCTCGCGCAGGGGGCAAGTGAACACTGAAGCTTTCTTT; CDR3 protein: CASSSRRGQVNTEAFF
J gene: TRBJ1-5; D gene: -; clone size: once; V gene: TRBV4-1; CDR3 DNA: TGCGCCAGCAGCCAAGATGATGGCGGTCAGCCCCAGCATTTT; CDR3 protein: CASSQDDGGQPQHF
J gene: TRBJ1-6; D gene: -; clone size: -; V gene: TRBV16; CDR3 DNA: TGTGCCAGCAGCCATTTTAATTCACCCCTCCACTTT; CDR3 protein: CASSHFNSPLHF
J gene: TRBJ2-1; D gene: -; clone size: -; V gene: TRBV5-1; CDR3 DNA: TGCGCCAGCTCCCGCGGGGACAGCATTGGGAGTGAGCAGTTCTTC; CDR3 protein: CASSRGDSIGSEQFF
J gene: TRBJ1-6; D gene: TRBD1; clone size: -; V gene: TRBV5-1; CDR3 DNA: TGCGCCAGCAGCTTGGTGGCAGGGGGATCGGGGTCACCCCTCCACTTT; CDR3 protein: CASSLVAGGSGSPLHF
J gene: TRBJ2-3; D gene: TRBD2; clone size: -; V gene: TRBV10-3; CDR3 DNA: TGTGCCATCAGCCCGGGACTAGCGGGGGGGCATACTAGCACAGATACGCAGTATTTT; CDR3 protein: CAISPGLAGGHTSTDTQYF
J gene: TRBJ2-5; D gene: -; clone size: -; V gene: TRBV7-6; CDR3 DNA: TGTGCCAGCTCACTGGGCTCTGGGCTCCAAGAGACCCAGTACTTC; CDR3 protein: CASSLGSGLQETQYF
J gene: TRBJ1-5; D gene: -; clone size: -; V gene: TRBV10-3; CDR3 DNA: TGTGCCATCAGTGACAGGGGAAGCAATCAGCCCCAGCATTTT; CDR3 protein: CAISDRGSNQPQHF
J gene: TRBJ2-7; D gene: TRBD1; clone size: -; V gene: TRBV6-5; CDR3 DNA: TGTGCCAGCAGTGGAAGAGGGGGCCCCTACGAGCAGTACTTC; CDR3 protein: CASSGRGGPYEQYF
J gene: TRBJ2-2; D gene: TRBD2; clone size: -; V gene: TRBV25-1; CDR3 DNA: TGTGCCAGCAGTGAGTACGGGGGGGCGAACACCGGGGAGCTGTTTTTT; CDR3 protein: CASSEYGGANTGELFF
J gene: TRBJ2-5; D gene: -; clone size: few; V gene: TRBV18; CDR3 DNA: TGTGCCAGCTCACCGAATCAGGGGCCGGAGACCCAGTACTTC; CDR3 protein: CASSPNQGPETQYF
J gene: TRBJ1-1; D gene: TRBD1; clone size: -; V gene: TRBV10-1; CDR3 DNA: TGCGCCAGCAGCGATACGACAGGGACCGAAGCTTTCTTT; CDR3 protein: CASSDTTGTEAFF
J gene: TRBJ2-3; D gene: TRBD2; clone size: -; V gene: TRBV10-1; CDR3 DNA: TGCGCCAGCAGTGAGACTAGCGGGGGCCCCACAGATACGCAGTATTTT; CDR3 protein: CASSETSGGPTDTQYF
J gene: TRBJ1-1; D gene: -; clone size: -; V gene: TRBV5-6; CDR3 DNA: TGTGCCAGCAGCCAGGGGTGGGGGGAACGAGCTTTCTTT; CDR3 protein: CASSQGWGERAFF
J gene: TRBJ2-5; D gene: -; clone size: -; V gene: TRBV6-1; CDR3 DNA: TGTGCCAGCAGCCGAGTCCCCAGCAAAGGAGAGACCCAGTACTTC; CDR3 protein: CASSRVPSKGETQYF
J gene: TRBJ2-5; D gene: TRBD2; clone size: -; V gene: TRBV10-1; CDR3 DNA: TGCGCCAGCAGTGAGTCGGGGAGGGGGACCCAGTACTTC; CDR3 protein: CASSESGRGTQYF